The 14 T cell receptor beta chains presented below share a single source sample, sequenced in a study of blood T cell repertoires in COVID-19. Method: immunoSEQ multiplex PCR; TCRdb's copy keeps in-frame clones and lacks some. Here the sample spans some 60,000 clones, approximately 90% being singletons. The sample taken for sequencing was peripheral blood. Every receptor here comes from a human donor in a cohort sampled during active COVID-19.

The chain uses TRBV28 and TRBJ2-7; 10 nucleotides line up with TRBD1. V lost 9 bases to trimming and J lost 5 bases; unmatched junction nucleotides: 7. The CDR3 runs 13 residues. The germline CDR1 and CDR2 sequences are MDHEN and SYDVKM. In DNA, the CDR3 is TGTGCCAGTTCCCAGACAGGGGGCCACGAGCAGTACTTC. As protein: CASSQTGGHEQYF.

The chain joins TRBV10-3 to TRBJ2-2; D perhaps matches TRBD2 (6 bases). The CDR3 sequence is 13 residues long. Germline V gene sequence: CDR1 ENHRY, CDR2 SYGVKD. Deletions cut 1 base from V and 7 bases from J, with 7 bases between. CDR3 loop: CAISELGGGELFF. The CDR3 bases are TGTGCCATCAGTGAGTTGGGAGGCGGGGAGCTGTTTTTT.

A few counts support this clone. V and J are TRBV29-1 and TRBJ2-3, with a weak D call TRBD1 (5 bases). V lost 3 bases, J lost 2 bases, and 9 bases lay in between. The V gene's germline CDR1 is SQVTM and CDR2 ANQGSEA. CDR3 length: 13 amino acids. CDR3 residues: CSVDTGFTDTQYF. The CDR3 coding sequence is TGCAGCGTTGATACAGGATTCACAGATACGCAGTATTTT.

The chain recombines TRBV5-1 with TRBJ2-2, with TRBD2 matching over 10 bases. In germline, CDR1 is SGHRS, CDR2 YFSETQ. V gave up 4 bases and J gave up 5 bases; unmatched junction bases: 11. The CDR3 has 17 residues. Here the CDR3 reads CASSPRSASGSTGELFF. The DNA of the CDR3 is TGCGCCAGCAGCCCCCGGTCGGCTAGCGGGAGTACCGGGGAGCTGTTTTTT.

The chain links TRBV6-5 to TRBJ2-5; weak D call: TRBD1 (7 bases). This CDR3 is 15 amino acids long. V lost 6 bases to trimming and J lost 1 base, with 15 bases between them. Germline CDR1 reads MNHEY; CDR2 reads SVGAGI. The CDR3 spells CASSQPGDSQETQYF. In nucleotides, the CDR3 is TGTGCCAGCAGCCAACCGGGGGACAGCCAAGAGACCCAGTACTTC.

This clone was detected once. The rearrangement links TRBV5-1 to TRBJ1-4; possibly TRBD1 for D (5 bases). Germline V gene lookup returns CDR1 SGHRS and CDR2 YFSETQ. The V gene lost 1 base and the J gene lost 7 bases, with 17 bases spanning the gap. The CDR3 is made up of 16 amino acids. The chain's CDR3 is CASSLFGDSPSEKLFF. CDR3 DNA: TGCGCCAGCAGCTTGTTCGGGGACTCCCCAAGTGAAAAACTGTTTTTT.

This rearrangement joins TRBV18 to TRBJ2-5; 9 bases match TRBD1. The CDR3 has 16 residues. J gave up 5 bases and V 0 bases, and 7 bases lay outside the gene matches. CDR1 and CDR2 from the germline V gene are KGHSH and LQKENI. The CDR3 DNA follows: TGTGCCAGCTCACCACCTAACAGGGGGCTGCGGGAGACCCAGTACTTC. Its translation: CASSPPNRGLRETQYF.

CDR3 nucleotide sequence: TGTGCCAGCAGTTTTTTTGGCAGGGGGAACACTGAAGCTTTCTTT. Its protein is CASSFFGRGNTEAFF. The chain joins TRBV28 to TRBJ1-1, with D perhaps matching TRBD1 (6 bases). CDR3 length: 15 residues. V shed 3 bases and J shed 1 base, with 12 bases lying between them. Germline CDR1 is MDHEN and CDR2 is SYDVKM.

This clone was observed once. The chain links TRBV6-5 to TRBJ1-6, with 7 bases matching TRBD1. Trimming at V came to 7 bases and at J to 10 bases, leaving 10 bases not matched to a gene. Germline-derived CDR1 and CDR2 are MNHEY and SVGAGI. CDR3 size: 14 residues. Here the CDR3 DNA reads TGTGCCAGCACCCAGGGGGGACGTGGATCACCCCTCCACTTT. The encoded protein is CASTQGGRGSPLHF.

The genes are TRBV9 and TRBJ2-3, with 15 nucleotides matching TRBD2. CDR1 SGDLS and CDR2 YYNGEE come from the germline V gene. The V and J ends lost 4 bases and 0 bases, in that order; junction bases with no gene match: 12. The CDR3 spans 20 residues. The CDR3, as DNA: TGTGCCAGCAGCCCGTCCGGACTAGCGGGAGGGCGGCGGAGCACAGATACGCAGTATTTT. Its protein is CASSPSGLAGGRRSTDTQYF. The full variable domain, in which reference TRBV9 and TRBJ2-3 provide the parts outside the CDR3, is DSGVTQTPKHLITATGQRVTLRCSPRSGDLSVYWYQQSLDQGLQFLIQYYNGEERAKGNILERFSAQQFPDLHSELNLSSLELGDSALYFCASSPSGLAGGRRSTDTQYFGPGTRLTVL.

This clone was observed once. The chain links TRBV6-2 or TRBV6-3 to TRBJ1-5, with 11 bases identical to TRBD1. The ends lost 2 bases at V and 13 bases at J; junction bases unmatched: 16. The germline gives CDR1 MNHEY, CDR2 SVGEGT. CDR3 length equals 17 residues. This CDR3 is CASSYQKLRDRGSLQHF. The CDR3, as DNA: TGTGCCAGCAGTTACCAGAAACTCCGGGACAGGGGGTCGCTTCAGCATTTT.

The chain employs TRBV4-2 and TRBJ2-1, with a weak D call TRBD2 (5 bases). Between the trimmed V and J ends, which lost 0 bases and 4 bases, there was a span of 13 bases. Looked up from germline, CDR1 is LGHNA and CDR2 is YNFKEQ. The CDR3 runs to 16 residues. CDR3 nucleotide sequence: TGTGCCAGCAGCCAAGAGTTACTAGGGATGTACAATGAGCAGTTCTTC. It is translated as CASSQELLGMYNEQFF.

The chain employs TRBV28 and TRBJ1-5, with TRBD1 matching 9 bases. The V segment lost 5 bases and the J segment 11 bases; nucleotides outside the gene matches: 13. The CDR3 is 15 residues long. Germline V gives CDR1 MDHEN, CDR2 SYDVKM. The CDR3 sequence is CASSPRDRVSGTQHF. The CDR3 DNA follows: TGTGCCAGCAGTCCAAGGGACAGGGTCTCGGGGACCCAGCATTTT.

This chain uses TRBV10-3 with TRBJ1-1, with 7 bases aligning to TRBD1. CDR3 length: 14 amino acids. Germline V gives CDR1 ENHRY, CDR2 SYGVKD. J was trimmed by 2 bases and V by 6 bases; bases with no gene match: 6. CDR3 amino acids: CAIRYQGVNTEAFF. Here the CDR3 DNA reads TGTGCCATCAGGTATCAGGGGGTAAACACTGAAGCTTTCTTT.